One and the same sample provided the 10 T cell receptor beta chains below, sequenced in a study of immune heterogeneity within non-small cell lung tumors. Template material comprised bulk tumor genomic DNA at about 610 ng per sample. Several biopsies per primary tumor were taken during surgery, spaced as far apart as possible. Curative surgical treatment was performed in patients who had newly diagnosed, untreated non-small cell lung cancer. For the TCR beta CDR3, multiplex PCR with 32 V and 13 J primers performed the amplification. TCRdb passed the multiplex PCR reads through MiXCR, listing each CDR3 protein once. The sample lists under 20,000 distinct CDR3 sequences; roughly 29% were seen once. The sample was lung tumor tissue. These receptors were taken from a man aged 35-49 years with non-small cell lung cancer.

A word on this clonotype: This may come from a read error, since a much larger clone is one base off. V and J are TRBV19 and TRBJ1-2; 9 bases are shared with TRBD1. The CDR3 length is 16 residues. J was trimmed by 4 bases and V by 10 bases; bases with no gene match: 16. Germline loops: CDR1 LNHDA, CDR2 SQIVND (reference sequence). This CDR3 reads CATSGQGRMGTYGYTF. DNA of the CDR3: TGTGCCACCTCGGGACAGGGAAGGATGGGGACCTATGGCTACACCTTC.

Relative to its sample, this clonotype is medium-sized (0.01 to 0.1%). The gene calls are TRBV13 and TRBJ2-7; no clear D. Trimming removed 0 bases from V and 2 bases from J, with 11 bases in between. This CDR3 contains 15 residues. Germline V CDR1 and CDR2: PRHDT, FYEKMQ (reference sequence). The CDR3, as DNA: TGTGCCAGCAGCTTAGGAAAGGGTATAACCTACGAGCAGTACTTC. The encoded protein is CASSLGKGITYEQYF.

Worth noting for this clonotype: This may stem from a read error, because a much larger clone lies one nucleotide away. The CDR3 reads CASRQTSGNTIYF. In DNA, the CDR3 is TGTGCCAGCAGACAAACCTCTGGAAACACCATATATTTT. The chain joins TRBV3-1 to TRBJ1-3, with D uncertain. This CDR3 region has 13 residues. CDR1 is LGHDT and CDR2 is YNNKEL in the germline V gene (reference sequence). The V gene lost 6 bases and the J gene lost 0 bases, with 6 bases spanning the gap.

By frequency in the sample, this clonotype is medium-sized. The V gene is TRBV5-6, the J gene TRBJ1-5; D not resolved. Per germline, CDR1 SGHDT and CDR2 YYEEEE. V was cut by 0 bases and J by 3 bases, with 4 bases left in between. The CDR3 contains 13 residues. The CDR3 DNA follows: TGTGCCAGCAGCTTGGGGCCCAATCAGCCCCAGCATTTT. This codes for CASSLGPNQPQHF. The full variable domain, in which reference TRBV5-6 and TRBJ1-5 provide the parts outside the CDR3, is DAGVTQSPTHLIKTRGQQVTLRCSPKSGHDTVSWYQQALGQGPQFIFQYYEEEERQRGNFPDRFSGHQFPNYSSELNVNALLLGDSALYLCASSLGPNQPQHFGDGTRLSIL.

The count of this clonotype is one. A much larger clone is a single base away; this may be a read error. The gene calls are TRBV2 and TRBJ1-1, with a tentative D call TRBD1 (5 bases). The CDR3 length is 15 residues. Germline CDR1 reads SNHLY; CDR2 reads FYNNEI. The CDR3 DNA follows: TGTGCCGGCAGTGAAGCGGTTTTGTTGGGGCTTTCAGCTTTCTTT. Translated, it gives CAGSEAVLLGLSAFF.

As concerns this clonotype: The junction does not match germline at one end; this may be a read error. V gene TRBV18 combines with J gene TRBJ1-5; 12 bases are a match to TRBD1. CDR1 is KGHSH, CDR2 LQKENI, per germline. The CDR3 is 18 amino acids. The CDR3 is CAISPWGQGADSNQPQHF. As DNA, the CDR3 is TGTGCCATCTCACCATGGGGACAGGGGGCGGATAGCAATCAGCCCCAGCATTTT.

This clonotype was seen repeatedly, ten times or more. V and J are TRBV7-8 and TRBJ2-3, with 9 bases identical to TRBD2. Losses at the gene ends were 4 bases for V and 2 bases for J; bases not matched to a gene: 4. The CDR3 length is 15 residues. The germline gives CDR1 SGHVS, CDR2 FQNEAQ. CDR3 bases: TGTGCCAGCAGCTGGCTAGCGGGATACACAGATACGCAGTATTTT. Translating it yields CASSWLAGYTDTQYF.

By share, this clonotype counts as medium-sized. This chain connects TRBV2 to TRBJ2-7; 8 positions match TRBD2. Germline V gives CDR1 SNHLY, CDR2 FYNNEI. J lost 9 bases, V lost 6 bases, and 4 bases had no gene match. This CDR3 has 11 amino acids. The CDR3 reads CASRTSARQYF. In DNA form, the CDR3 reads TGTGCCAGCAGGACTAGCGCGAGGCAGTACTTC.

This clonotype is medium-sized by share. The chain has TRBV7-2 and TRBJ2-3; D remains unclear. Germline V CDR1 and CDR2: SGHTA, FQGNSA. The CDR3 is 15 amino acids. Trimming cost V 3 bases and J 2 bases, with 12 bases left between them. CDR3 sequence (DNA): TGTGCCAGCAGCTTGTCCAGTATCCCCACAGATACGCAGTATTTT. It specifies CASSLSSIPTDTQYF.

By sample fraction, this clonotype is medium-sized. V and J are TRBV15 and TRBJ1-5, with TRBD1 identical over 10 bases. CDR1 and CDR2 from the germline V gene are LNHNV and YYDKDF (reference sequence). The trim removed 0 bases at V and 11 bases at J, leaving 1 base unmatched. CDR3 length: 13 residues. CDR3 protein: CATSREDRGSQHF. In DNA, the CDR3 is TGTGCCACCAGCAGAGAGGACAGGGGGTCCCAGCATTTT.